This T cell receptor (beta chain) was sequenced during a study of monozygotic twins with inflammatory bowel disease. Two nested PCRs, of approximately 16 and 10 cycles, processed TCRalpha and TCRbeta cDNA. From the 5' RACE reads, TCRdb lists one entry per CDR3 protein and no DNA. The sample yields a few hundred thousand distinct CDR3 sequences, of which the top ten take up roughly 2.5%. About this clonotype: The antigen remains undetermined.

Study-level findings and limits: Against healthy co-twins, IBD patients had lower TCRbeta diversity (measured by inverse Simpson). Similarity of repertoires did not differ between concordant and discordant twins, possibly from limited power. IBD patients exhibited fewer clonotypes shared with other individuals than healthy twins, particularly with disease activity.

The sequencing input was blood. The origin of this receptor is a human donor with ulcerative colitis or Crohn's disease, or a healthy co-twin of an affected twin (not recorded which).

CDR3 region: CASTYRDTDTQYF. The chain combines TRBV12-3 or TRBV12-4 with TRBJ2-3; TCRdb's D call of TRBD1 is untestable without DNA. The CDR3 length is 13 residues.